The rows below give T cell receptor beta chains drawn from one sample of a study of control samples from healthy donors and cancer patients. Generated by immunoSEQ multiplex PCR, the TCRdb table keeps only in-frame clones and is missing some. The table lists roughly 200,000 clones, 85% to 95% of them singletons. The sequencing sample was made of blood. These receptor sequences come from a man aged 45-65 years in good health. Each CDR3 is given with its conserved first and last residue. A D gene is named only where the DNA matches it firmly. Size tells how often a clone was seen (once, few, many) or the class of an expanded clone, and some rows leave it out.

J gene	D gene	V gene	clone size	CDR3 DNA	CDR3 protein
TRBJ2-3	TRBD1	TRBV18	once	TGTGCCACCAAAGACAGGGGCACAGATACGCAGTATTTT	CATKDRGTDTQYF
TRBJ2-3	TRBD2	TRBV14	NA	TGTGCCAGCAGCCCTGGGGGACGGGGGGGCGGCCGCACAGATACGCAGTATTTT	CASSPGGRGGGRTDTQYF
TRBJ1-2	TRBD1	TRBV15	NA	TGTGCCACCAGCAGAAGACTCGGGACAGGGGATGGCTACACCTTC	CATSRRLGTGDGYTF
TRBJ2-5	NA	TRBV3-1/TRBV3-2	NA	TGTGCCAGCAGCCACCGGGGTCTCCAAGAGACCCAGTACTTC	CASSHRGLQETQYF
TRBJ1-2	NA	TRBV3-1/TRBV3-2	NA	TGTGCCAGCAGCCAAGATTTAGGGTATTCGGGCTACACCTTC	CASSQDLGYSGYTF
TRBJ2-2	NA	TRBV14	NA	TGTGCCAGCAGCCAAAATGGGATGAGGACCGCAGAAGGTGGTCGAACCGGGGAGCTGTTTTTT	CASSQNGMRTAEGGRTGELFF
TRBJ1-6	TRBD1	TRBV5-1	NA	TGCGCCAGCAGCCCCTGGACAGGTGAAAATTCACCCCTCCACTTT	CASSPWTGENSPLHF
TRBJ2-5	TRBD2	TRBV7-2	NA	TGTGCCAGCAGCTTCCAGGCGGGGGGGCGCGAGACCCAGTACTTC	CASSFQAGGRETQYF
TRBJ2-3	TRBD2	TRBV4-3	NA	TGCGCCAGCAGCCAACGCATAGGGGGACTAGCGGGGGCCATCAAGACCACAGATACGCAGTATTTT	CASSQRIGGLAGAIKTTDTQYF
TRBJ1-4	NA	TRBV2	NA	TGTGCCAGCAGTGAATTGAAGGCGGGAGCTAATGAAAAACTGTTTTTT	CASSELKAGANEKLFF
TRBJ2-7	NA	TRBV11-2	once	TGTGCCAGCAGCTTAGATGTACGGGCGGGGCAGTACTTC	CASSLDVRAGQYF
TRBJ1-2	TRBD1	TRBV28	NA	TGTGCCAGCATAACTCAGGGGGCGCGGGGCTACACCTTC	CASITQGARGYTF
TRBJ1-5	NA	TRBV15	NA	TGTGCCACCAGCAGTATCCCCCCGGTACGGCCCCAGCATTTT	CATSSIPPVRPQHF
TRBJ1-6	TRBD1	TRBV5-1	NA	TGCGCCAGCCGAGCCGGGACAGGGAATAATTCACCCCTCCACTTT	CASRAGTGNNSPLHF
TRBJ1-1	NA	TRBV28	NA	TGTGCCAGCAGTTTAAGTTCCGGGTCCCACGGTCGGGCTTTCTTT	CASSLSSGSHGRAFF
TRBJ1-4	TRBD1	TRBV2	NA	TGTGCCAGCAGCCCGACAGGGGCGTTTAATGAAAAACTGTTTTTT	CASSPTGAFNEKLFF
TRBJ1-5	NA	TRBV27	once	TGTGCCAGCAGTCCACGGGGTAGCGATAGCAATCAGCCCCAGCATTTT	CASSPRGSDSNQPQHF
TRBJ1-5	NA	TRBV5-1	NA	TGCGCCAGCAGCCTAGAAGACTACAATCAGCCCCAGCATTTT	CASSLEDYNQPQHF
TRBJ2-1	NA	TRBV10-2	NA	TGCGCCAGCGGCCGGAATGAGCAGTTCTTC	CASGRNEQFF
TRBJ1-2	TRBD1	TRBV18	NA	TGTGCCAGCTCTGATTCCCGACAGGGTTATGGCTACACCTTC	CASSDSRQGYGYTF